One sample yielded the 7 T cell receptor beta chains listed below, sequenced in a study of tumor-infiltrating lymphocytes in primary liver carcinoma. Synthesis of TCR beta cDNA was carried out from about 0.55 ug total RNA with a constant-region primer. Construction of TCR beta libraries relied on three successive nested multiplex PCR rounds employing slightly modified ARM-PCR. TRBV1-TRBV30 forward and Cbeta reverse primers drove the first two roughly 10-cycle rounds. Each CDR3 protein gets one entry after TCRdb re-called the multiplex PCR reads with MiXCR. The table records 190,000 or so distinct CDR3 sequences, around 60% of them present only once. Germline DNA was extracted alongside blood RNA, which was obtained from unsorted whole blood. Sequences were obtained from peripheral blood. The receptors derive from a woman aged 55-70 years with primary liver carcinoma and hepatitis B virus infection.

Worth noting for this clonotype: A much larger clone differs from this one at a single base, so this may be a read error. This chain joins TRBV29-1 and TRBJ2-3; perhaps TRBD2 as D (5 bases). Germline V gene lookup returns CDR1 SQVTM and CDR2 ANQGSEA. The V gene lost 4 bases and the J gene lost 0 bases, with 17 bases spanning the gap. The CDR3 length is 16 residues. The CDR3 region is CSVVGSAEGSTDTQYF. The CDR3 nucleotides read TGCAGCGTTGTGGGGTCAGCGGAAGGAAGCACAGATACGCAGTATTTT.

Concerning this clonotype itself: This may be a read error, as it is one base from a much larger clone. The CDR3: CASSGTGGAKQFF. The CDR3 DNA reads TGCGCCAGCAGTGGGACAGGGGGCGCTAAGCAGTTCTTC. This chain joins TRBV10-2 and TRBJ2-1; 11 bases fit TRBD1. Germline assignment: CDR1 WSHSY and CDR2 SAAADI. V shed 4 bases, J shed 11 bases, and the junction held 4 bases outside the gene matches. The CDR3 runs 13 residues.

CDR3 sequence reads: CASSNFRGPETQYF. For the CDR3, the DNA is TGCGCCAGCAGCAATTTCAGGGGGCCAGAGACCCAGTACTTC. The genes are TRBV5-1 and TRBJ2-5, with 8 bases identical to TRBD1. CDR1 is SGHRS, CDR2 YFSETQ, per germline. V lost 4 bases to trimming and J lost 4 bases; unmatched junction nucleotides: 6. CDR3 size: 14 residues.

Turning to this clonotype: One junction end disagrees with the germline gene, perhaps due to a read error. The chain recombines TRBV11-2 with TRBJ2-7; possibly TRBD2 for D (5 bases). The germline V gene encodes CDR1 SGHAT and CDR2 FQNNGV. The CDR3 loop spans 12 amino acids. The CDR3 nucleotides are TGTGCCAGCAACTTAGAGGGCGACCAGCAGTACTTT. Amino acid sequence: CASNLEGDQQYF.

Of note for this clonotype: A much larger clonotype is one base distant, so this may be a read error. This chain links TRBV12-3 or TRBV12-4 with TRBJ2-2; D is uncertain. The CDR3 totals 14 residues. CDR3 amino acids: CVSSLSGVHGELFF. The CDR3 nucleotides read TGTGTCAGCAGTTTATCTGGAGTTCACGGGGAGCTGTTTTTT.

This clonotype has ten or more counts. This chain connects TRBV12-3 or TRBV12-4 to TRBJ1-5; D gene unclear. The CDR3 is made up of 13 amino acids. Trimming left V 5 bases short and J 5 bases short, with 10 bases between. CDR3: CASSTTRDQPQHF. In nucleotides, the CDR3 is TGTGCCAGCAGTACGACGAGAGATCAGCCCCAGCATTTT.

This clonotype was counted a few times. The chain couples TRBV12-3 or TRBV12-4 to TRBJ2-1, with 11 bases aligning to TRBD1. The CDR3 is 13 residues long. Trimming cost V 5 bases and J 6 bases; bases outside gene matches: 0. This CDR3 is CASSGTGGNEQFF. DNA for the CDR3: TGTGCCAGCAGTGGGACAGGGGGCAATGAGCAGTTCTTC.